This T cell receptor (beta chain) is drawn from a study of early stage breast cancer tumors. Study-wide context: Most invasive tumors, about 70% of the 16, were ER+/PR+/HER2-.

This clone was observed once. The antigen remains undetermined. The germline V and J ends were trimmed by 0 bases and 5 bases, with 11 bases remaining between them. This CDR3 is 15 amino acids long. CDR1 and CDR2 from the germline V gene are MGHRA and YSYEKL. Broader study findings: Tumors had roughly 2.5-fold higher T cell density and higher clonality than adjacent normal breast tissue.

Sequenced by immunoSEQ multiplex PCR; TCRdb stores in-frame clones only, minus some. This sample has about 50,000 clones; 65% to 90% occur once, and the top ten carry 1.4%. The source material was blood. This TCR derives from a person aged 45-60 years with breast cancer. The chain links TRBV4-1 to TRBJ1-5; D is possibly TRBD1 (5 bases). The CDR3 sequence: CASSQEGDADQPQHF. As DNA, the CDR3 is TGCGCCAGCAGCCAAGAGGGGGACGCCGATCAGCCCCAGCATTTT.